This T cell receptor (beta chain) came from a study of graft-versus-host responses after intestinal transplantation. Findings and limits, study-wide: GvH clone levels peaked in circulation, and this peak was associated with early post-transplant HvG declines.

Trimming cost V 7 bases and J 6 bases, with 16 bases left between them. Germline CDR1 reads LNHDA; CDR2 reads SQIVND (reference sequence). The CDR3 runs 14 residues. On this clone: Its cognate antigen is unknown.

TCRdb's table, derived via immunoSEQ multiplex PCR, lists solely in-frame clones and lacks some. The sample includes some 86,000 clones, about nine tenths of them seen just once. The gene calls are TRBV19 and TRBJ1-5; possible D gene TRBD1, 5 bases. Material: unstimulated CD4+ T cells sorted from spleen or lymph node cells, obtained before intestinal transplant. This receptor was obtained from a human donor who received an intestinal transplant. CDR3 protein: CASTQTGERQPQHF. CDR3 nucleotides: TGTGCCAGTACTCAAACAGGAGAGCGTCAGCCCCAGCATTTT.